These 19 T cell receptor beta chains came from one sample sequenced in a study of blood T cell repertoires in COVID-19. Sequencing used immunoSEQ multiplex PCR; TCRdb keeps in-frame clones, though not all of them. Among about 210,000 clones listed, 80% were seen once. Sequenced input: peripheral blood. The receptors were sampled from a woman aged 70 to 79 with acute or convalescent COVID-19.

J is TRBJ2-5 and V is TRBV7-9; the match to TRBD1 covers 8 bases. V lost 1 base, J lost 7 bases, and 2 bases stayed unmatched. CDR1 SEHNR and CDR2 FQNEAQ come from the germline V gene (reference sequence). There are 13 residues in the CDR3. DNA of the CDR3: TGTGCCAGCAGCTTAGACAGGGGGGCGACCCAGTACTTC. Amino acids: CASSLDRGATQYF. The full variable domain, completed using reference TRBV7-9 and TRBJ2-5, is DTGVSQNPRHKITKRGQNVTFRCDPISEHNRLYWYRQTLGQGPEFLTYFQNEAQLEKSRLLSDRFSAERPKGSFSTLEIQRTEQGDSAMYLCASSLDRGATQYFGPGTRLLVL.

This clone was observed a handful of times. V and J are TRBV11-2 and TRBJ2-3; the match to TRBD2 covers 12 bases. Germline CDR1 SGHAT, CDR2 FQNNGV. The CDR3 consists of 16 residues. Trimming removed 2 bases from V and 7 bases from J; junction bases left unmatched: 7. The CDR3 here is CASSLMTSGGFHTQYF. CDR3 DNA sequence: TGTGCCAGCAGCTTAATGACTAGCGGGGGATTCCATACGCAGTATTTT.

The genes are TRBV30 and TRBJ2-5; 14 bases align to TRBD2. CDR1 is GTSNPN, CDR2 SVGIG, per germline (reference sequence). J was trimmed by 5 bases and V by 2 bases; bases with no gene match: 1. The CDR3 spans 14 residues. CDR3 coding DNA: TGTGCCTGGAGTCGACTAGCGGGGGGGGAGACCCAGTACTTC. Its protein is CAWSRLAGGETQYF.

A single count supports this clone. CDR3 amino acids: CASSLSGREQYF. CDR3 bases: TGTGCCAGCAGCCTATCAGGTCGCGAGCAGTACTTC. The V gene is TRBV3-1 (or the pseudogene TRBV3-2), the J gene TRBJ2-7, with D unresolved. CDR1 is LGHDT and CDR2 is YNNKEL in the germline V gene (reference sequence). This CDR3 spans 12 amino acids. Trimming took off 4 bases at V and 6 bases at J, with 10 bases between the two ends.

This chain connects TRBV7-9 to TRBJ2-2, with 7 nucleotides matching TRBD1. CDR3 length: 14 amino acids. Trimming removed 7 bases from V and 2 bases from J; junction bases left unmatched: 4. Germline assignment: CDR1 SEHNR and CDR2 FQNEAQ (reference sequence). The CDR3 nucleotides read TGTGCCAGCATGGGACAGACAAACACCGGGGAGCTGTTTTTT. It is translated as CASMGQTNTGELFF.

The rearrangement joins TRBV6-5 to TRBJ2-5; possible D gene TRBD1, 6 bases. The CDR3 consists of 13 residues. Trimming left V 6 bases short and J 4 bases short, with 12 bases between. Per the germline V gene, CDR1 is MNHEY and CDR2 is SVGAGI. CDR3 sequence: CASRARRGETQYF. For the CDR3, the DNA is TGTGCCAGCAGAGCCCGCAGGGGAGAGACCCAGTACTTC.

The gene calls are TRBV24-1 and TRBJ1-4, with 8 bases that match TRBD1. The CDR3 length is 17 residues. V shed 2 bases, J shed 6 bases, and the junction held 10 bases outside the gene matches. Germline lookup yields CDR1 KGHDR and CDR2 SFDVKD. The CDR3 region is CATSDSGYRGGYEKLFF. In nucleotides, the CDR3 is TGTGCCACCAGTGATTCCGGATACAGGGGGGGGTATGAAAAACTGTTTTTT.

This rearrangement joins TRBV6-5 to TRBJ2-7; 12 bases are a match to TRBD1. Germline V gene sequence: CDR1 MNHEY, CDR2 SVGAGI. The CDR3 runs to 15 residues. Trimming took 5 bases from V and 4 from J; bases not matched to a gene: 6. Here the CDR3 reads CASSHRDRGLYEQYF. CDR3 DNA sequence: TGTGCCAGCAGTCACCGGGACAGGGGGCTTTACGAGCAGTACTTC.

CDR3 in DNA: TGTGCCAGCAGCGTTGGGACTAGCGGGGGGTCGTCCTACAATGAGCAGTTCTTC. Translating gives CASSVGTSGGSSYNEQFF. This chain connects TRBV9 to TRBJ2-1; the match to TRBD2 covers 15 bases. Germline CDR1 reads SGDLS; CDR2 reads YYNGEE. The CDR3 is made up of 18 amino acids. V shed 2 bases and J 1 base; nucleotides not matched to a gene: 4.

J is TRBJ2-7 and V is TRBV23-1; 7 bases fit TRBD1. TRBV23-1 belongs to the ORF category, with a function that is uncertain. The CDR3 spans 17 residues. Trimming at V came to 0 bases and at J to 2 bases, leaving 10 bases not matched to a gene. The CDR3 DNA reads TGCGCCAGCAGTCAATCGCCCTCCGGGACAGCTACCTACGAGCAGTACGTC. This translates into CASSQSPSGTATYEQYV.

J is TRBJ1-2 and V is TRBV7-8, with 11 positions matching TRBD1. V gave up 5 bases and J gave up 8 bases; unmatched junction bases: 16. CDR1 SGHVS and CDR2 FQNEAQ come from the germline V gene. The CDR3 consists of 17 residues. CDR3 amino acids: CASSLYPWTGGIGGYTF. DNA for the CDR3: TGTGCCAGCAGCCTTTACCCGTGGACAGGGGGCATAGGGGGCTACACCTTC.

J is TRBJ1-1 and V is TRBV6-1, with 8 bases matching TRBD1. V lost 6 bases and J lost 0; bases outside the gene matches: 6. This CDR3 comprises 15 residues. CDR1 is MNHNS, CDR2 SASEGT, per germline. The CDR3 region is CASSDRGVMNTEAFF. CDR3 nucleotide sequence: TGTGCCAGCAGCGACAGGGGAGTCATGAACACTGAAGCTTTCTTT.

This sequence joins TRBV10-3 and TRBJ2-3, with D perhaps TRBD2 (5 bases). CDR1 is ENHRY, CDR2 SYGVKD, per germline. The CDR3 sequence is 16 residues long. Trimming cost V 0 bases and J 2 bases, with 12 bases left between them. DNA of the CDR3: TGTGCCATCAGTGAGTCGCGAGGGTCTGACACAGATACGCAGTATTTT. Translated: CAISESRGSDTDTQYF.

The CDR3 DNA reads TGCAGCGTTGAAGGGGAGGAGACTAGCGGGGGACACGAGCAGTACTTC. This translates into CSVEGEETSGGHEQYF. The gene calls are TRBV29-1 and TRBJ2-7; 12 bases align to TRBD2. The CDR3 length is 16 residues. The germline V gene has CDR1 SQVTM and CDR2 ANQGSEA. After removal of 1 base from V and 5 bases from J, the junction contained 9 bases not matched to a gene.

V and J are TRBV4-1 and TRBJ1-6, with 10 nucleotides matching TRBD1. The CDR3 loop spans 17 amino acids. The ends lost 0 bases at V and 7 bases at J; junction bases unmatched: 6. Germline CDR1 MGHRA, CDR2 YSYEKL. The CDR3 loop is CASSQEGQGRRNSPLHF. CDR3 nucleotides: TGCGCCAGCAGCCAAGAGGGACAGGGGAGAAGGAATTCACCCCTCCACTTT.

The chain has TRBV5-1 and TRBJ2-5; 11 bases align to TRBD2. Germline values: CDR1 SGHRS, CDR2 YFSETQ. The CDR3 covers 19 residues. The V segment lost 2 bases and the J segment 7 bases; nucleotides outside the gene matches: 19. CDR3 residues: CASSFGVASGGPVRGTQYF. CDR3 in DNA: TGCGCCAGCAGCTTTGGTGTGGCTAGCGGGGGGCCAGTCCGGGGGACCCAGTACTTC.

This clone appeared many times. This chain joins TRBV7-9 and TRBJ2-7; D may be TRBD2 (5 bases). The V end was cut by 6 bases, the J end by 7 bases, with 13 bases between. Germline lookup yields CDR1 SEHNR and CDR2 FQNEAQ (reference sequence). This CDR3 has 12 residues. The CDR3 spells CASSYTGREQYF. Here the CDR3 DNA reads TGTGCCAGCAGTTACACGGGAAGGGAGCAGTACTTC.

The genes are TRBV10-3 and TRBJ1-1; weak D call: TRBD1 (6 bases). CDR3 length: 14 amino acids. CDR1 and CDR2 (germline): ENHRY, SYGVKD. V was pared by 0 bases and J by 11 bases, with 16 bases between. CDR3 loop: CAISESGEGERAFF. The CDR3, as DNA: TGTGCCATCAGTGAGTCGGGGGAGGGGGAAAGGGCTTTCTTT.

The chain couples TRBV3-1 (or the pseudogene TRBV3-2) to TRBJ1-4, with TRBD1 as a possible D gene (5 bases). Trimming removed 4 bases at V and 8 bases at J, with 17 bases between. The CDR3 is 15 amino acids. CDR1 and CDR2 from the germline V gene are LGHDT and YNNKEL (reference sequence). This CDR3 is CASSPHRRQREKLFF. The DNA of the CDR3 is TGTGCCAGCAGCCCCCACCGGAGACAGAGAGAAAAACTGTTTTTT.